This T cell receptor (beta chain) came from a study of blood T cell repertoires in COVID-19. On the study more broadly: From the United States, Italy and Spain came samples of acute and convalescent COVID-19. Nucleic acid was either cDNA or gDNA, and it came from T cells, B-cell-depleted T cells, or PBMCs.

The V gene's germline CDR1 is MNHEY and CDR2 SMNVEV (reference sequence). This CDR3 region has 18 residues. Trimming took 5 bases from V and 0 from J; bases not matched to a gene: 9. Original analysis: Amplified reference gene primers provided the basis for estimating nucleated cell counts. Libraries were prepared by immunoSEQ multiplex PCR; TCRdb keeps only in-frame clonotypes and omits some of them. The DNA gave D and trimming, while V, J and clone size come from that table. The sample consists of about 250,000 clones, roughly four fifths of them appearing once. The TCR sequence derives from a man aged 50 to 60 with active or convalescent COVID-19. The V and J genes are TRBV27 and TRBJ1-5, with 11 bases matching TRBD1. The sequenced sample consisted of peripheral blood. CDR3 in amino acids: CASSIPPGTGGSNQPQHF. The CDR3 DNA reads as TGTGCCAGCAGTATCCCTCCCGGGACAGGGGGTAGCAATCAGCCCCAGCATTTT.